These 4 T cell receptor beta chains came from one sample sequenced in a study of post-analysis software for immune sequencing data. Findings and caveats of the study: Controls showed lower frequencies than patients for five TRBV segments, and TRBV5-6, TRBV5-1 and TRBV20-1 were among these.

These receptors are not linked to any known antigen. TCR beta cDNA libraries had unique molecular identifiers. One entry per CDR3 protein, called by TCRdb with MiXCR from the PCR reads. The sample comprises 650,000 to 850,000 distinct CDR3 sequences, approximately 50% of which are singletons, and around 4.5% rests with the top ten. The sequenced sample was blood. Every receptor here comes from a girl aged 5 to 17 with multiple sclerosis.

The chain combines TRBV20-1 with TRBJ2-1, with TRBD2 as a possible D gene (6 bases). This CDR3 comprises 14 residues. The V end was cut by 0 bases, the J end by 4 bases, with 10 bases between. Germline CDR1 and CDR2: DFQATT and SNEGSKA (reference sequence). The CDR3 loop is CSAREGRGYNEQFF. CDR3 sequence (DNA): TGCAGTGCTAGAGAGGGGCGGGGATACAATGAGCAGTTCTTC.

This chain joins TRBV29-1 and TRBJ2-5; 9 bases are shared with TRBD2. V dropped 2 bases and J dropped 4; count of bases not matched to a gene: 5. The CDR3 runs to 14 residues. CDR1 and CDR2 from the germline V gene are SQVTM and ANQGSEA. CDR3 DNA sequence: TGCAGCGTTGAACCCCCTAGCGGGGCAGAGACCCAGTACTTC. It is translated as CSVEPPSGAETQYF. The full variable domain, rest sourced from reference TRBV29-1 and TRBJ2-5, is SAVISQKPSRDICQRGTSLTIQCQVDSQVTMMFWYRQQPGQSLTLIATANQGSEATYESGFVIDKFPISRPNLTFSTLTVSNMSPEDSSIYLCSVEPPSGAETQYFGPGTRLLVL.

The rearrangement uses TRBV7-8 and TRBJ2-3; D is perhaps TRBD2 (5 bases). CDR3 length: 15 amino acids. The germline V and J ends were trimmed by 5 bases and 4 bases, with 16 bases remaining between them. Germline V gives CDR1 SGHVS, CDR2 FQNEAQ. The CDR3 here is CASSPPDYPSDTQYF. CDR3 in DNA: TGTGCCAGCAGCCCTCCCGACTACCCTTCAGATACGCAGTATTTT.

The chain carries TRBV5-1 and TRBJ2-7; 7 bases line up with TRBD1. The CDR3 totals 15 residues. From germline, CDR1 is SGHRS and CDR2 YFSETQ. The trim removed 0 bases at V and 4 bases at J, leaving 7 bases unmatched. The CDR3 bases are TGCGCCAGCAGCTTGGACAGGGGACCCTTGTACGAGCAGTACTTC. This translates into CASSLDRGPLYEQYF.